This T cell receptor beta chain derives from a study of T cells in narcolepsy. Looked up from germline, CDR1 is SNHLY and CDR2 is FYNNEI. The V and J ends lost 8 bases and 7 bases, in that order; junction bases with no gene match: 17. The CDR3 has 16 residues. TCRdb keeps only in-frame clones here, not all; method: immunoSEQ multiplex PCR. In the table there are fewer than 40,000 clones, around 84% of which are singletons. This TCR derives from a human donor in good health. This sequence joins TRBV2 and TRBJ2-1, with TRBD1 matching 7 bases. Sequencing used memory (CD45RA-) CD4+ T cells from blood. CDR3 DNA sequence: TGTGCCAGCGATCTCCCCCGGGACAGCTTTAGGAATGAGCAGTTCTTC. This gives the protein CASDLPRDSFRNEQFF.